This T cell receptor (beta chain) was retrieved from a study of cytomegalovirus exposure and HLA in healthy donors. General study findings and limits: In a later analysis, CMV-associated beta chains were mostly HLA-associated, it appeared. A later analysis associated about 18,000 TCR beta sequences with HLA alleles at a 0.05 false discovery rate.

V lost 1 base and J 2 bases, leaving 18 bases between the germline ends. The CDR3 contains 18 residues. Germline V lookup: CDR1 MNHNS, CDR2 SASEGT. The PCR had 60 Vbeta and 13 Jbeta primers. Here immunoSEQ multiplex PCR was the method, and the copy in TCRdb shows in-frame clones only, minus some. The table lists some 110,000 clones. Note on this clone: Its target is not known.

V usage is TRBV6-1 and J usage is TRBJ1-5; D is perhaps TRBD1 (6 bases). The sequenced material came from PBMCs. This receptor was obtained from a man between 18 and 35 years old in good health and CMV-seronegative. The CDR3 region is CASSEGYGGLGGNQPQHF. The CDR3 DNA is TGTGCCAGCAGTGAAGGTTACGGGGGGCTAGGTGGCAATCAGCCCCAGCATTTT.